This T cell receptor (beta chain) is drawn from a study of blood T cell repertoires in COVID-19. Overall study: The study drew acute and convalescent COVID-19 samples from the United States, Italy and Spain. Sources were T cells, B-cell-depleted T cells, or PBMCs; the material itself was cDNA or gDNA.

How the authors handled the data: Scientists estimated how many nucleated cells there were by amplifying reference gene primers. Data came from immunoSEQ multiplex PCR; TCRdb stores just in-frame clones and leaves some out. The V and J calls and the clone size are those of that table, but D and trimming were determined from the DNA. This sample carries around 200,000 clones, approximately 81% of them seen once, and the ten largest clones take roughly 20%. This clone appeared a single time. Sequenced input: peripheral blood. The receptor was derived from a woman aged 80 or over with active or convalescent COVID-19.

CDR3 DNA sequence: TGTGCCAGCAGTTATGGCAGGGGAACCCCCTACGAGCAGTACTTC. As protein: CASSYGRGTPYEQYF. V usage is TRBV6-2 or TRBV6-3 and J usage is TRBJ2-7; D might be TRBD1 (6 bases). The germline V and J ends were trimmed by 3 bases and 2 bases, with 14 bases remaining between them. This CDR3 has 15 amino acids. Per germline, CDR1 MNHEY and CDR2 SVGEGT.